This TCR beta chain was obtained from a study of blood T cell repertoires in COVID-19. Germline V CDR1 and CDR2: MGHDK, SYGVNS. V lost 2 bases to trimming and J lost 4 bases, with 11 bases between them. The length of the CDR3 is 14 residues. The repertoire was sequenced with immunoSEQ multiplex PCR; TCRdb's copy has only in-frame clones and lacks some. The repertoire includes 210,000 or so clones, around 89% of them detected once, and 0.5% to 0.75% sits in the top ten. The clonotype originates from a man over 45 with acute or convalescent COVID-19. The chain has TRBV25-1 and TRBJ1-1; tentatively, D is TRBD1 (5 bases). The sequenced sample was peripheral blood. CDR3 in DNA: TGTGCCAGCAGTGAACAGGGTTTGAGCACTGAAGCTTTCTTT. Its translation: CASSEQGLSTEAFF.